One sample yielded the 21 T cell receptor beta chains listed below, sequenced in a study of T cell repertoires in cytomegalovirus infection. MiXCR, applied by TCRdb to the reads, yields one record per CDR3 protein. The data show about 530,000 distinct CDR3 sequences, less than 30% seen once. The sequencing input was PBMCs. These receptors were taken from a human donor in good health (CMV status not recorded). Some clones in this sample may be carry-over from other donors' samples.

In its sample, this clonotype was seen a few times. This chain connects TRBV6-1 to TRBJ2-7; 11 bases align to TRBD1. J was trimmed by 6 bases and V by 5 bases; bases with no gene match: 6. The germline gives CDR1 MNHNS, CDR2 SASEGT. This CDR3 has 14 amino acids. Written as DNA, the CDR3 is TGTGCCAGCAGTTATGTCGGGACAGGGGGCGAGCAGTACTTC. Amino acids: CASSYVGTGGEQYF.

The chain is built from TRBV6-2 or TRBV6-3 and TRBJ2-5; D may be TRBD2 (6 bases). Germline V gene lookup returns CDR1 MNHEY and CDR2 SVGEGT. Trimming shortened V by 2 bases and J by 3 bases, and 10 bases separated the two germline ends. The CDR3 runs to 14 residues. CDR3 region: CASSYRGGEETQYF. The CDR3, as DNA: TGTGCCAGCAGTTACCGTGGCGGGGAAGAGACCCAGTACTTC.

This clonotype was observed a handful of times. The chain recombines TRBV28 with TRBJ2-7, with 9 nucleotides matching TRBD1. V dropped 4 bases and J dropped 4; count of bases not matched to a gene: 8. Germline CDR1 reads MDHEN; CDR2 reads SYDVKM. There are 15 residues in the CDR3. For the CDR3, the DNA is TGTGCCAGCAGTTCATCGGGACAGGGTGGGTACGAGCAGTACTTC. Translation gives CASSSSGQGGYEQYF. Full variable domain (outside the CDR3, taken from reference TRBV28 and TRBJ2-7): DVKVTQSSRYLVKRTGEKVFLECVQDMDHENMFWYRQDPGLGLRLIYFSYDVKMKEKGDIPEGYSVSREKKERFSLILESASTNQTSMYLCASSSSGQGGYEQYFGPGTRLTVT.

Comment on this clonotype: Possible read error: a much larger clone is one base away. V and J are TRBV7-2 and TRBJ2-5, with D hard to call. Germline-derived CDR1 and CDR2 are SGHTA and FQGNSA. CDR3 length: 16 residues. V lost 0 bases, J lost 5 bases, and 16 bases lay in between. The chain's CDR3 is CASSLALVTVMETQYF. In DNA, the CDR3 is TGTGCCAGCAGCTTAGCGTTAGTTACCGTGATGGAGACCCAGTACTTC.

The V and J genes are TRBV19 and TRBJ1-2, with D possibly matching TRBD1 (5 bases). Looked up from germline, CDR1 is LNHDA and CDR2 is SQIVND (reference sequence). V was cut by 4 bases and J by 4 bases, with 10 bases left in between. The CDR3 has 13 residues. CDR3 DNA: TGTGCCAGTAGTACTATACAGGCCTATGGCTACACCTTC. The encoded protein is CASSTIQAYGYTF.

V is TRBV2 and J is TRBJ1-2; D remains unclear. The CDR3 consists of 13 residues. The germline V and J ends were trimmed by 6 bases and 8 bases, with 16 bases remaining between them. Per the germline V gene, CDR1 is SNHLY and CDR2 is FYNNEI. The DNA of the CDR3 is TGTGCCAGCAGGCCCTTCGGTAACTGGGGCTACACCTTC. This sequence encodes CASRPFGNWGYTF.

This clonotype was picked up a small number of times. The CDR3 here is CASSSLAGPGEQYF. The CDR3 bases are TGTGCCAGCAGTTCACTAGCGGGACCGGGCGAGCAGTACTTC. V is TRBV5-6 and J is TRBJ2-7, with 10 positions matching TRBD2. Germline trimming cut 5 bases from V and 6 bases from J; bases unmatched to any gene: 8. Germline-derived CDR1 and CDR2 are SGHDT and YYEEEE. The CDR3 loop spans 14 amino acids.

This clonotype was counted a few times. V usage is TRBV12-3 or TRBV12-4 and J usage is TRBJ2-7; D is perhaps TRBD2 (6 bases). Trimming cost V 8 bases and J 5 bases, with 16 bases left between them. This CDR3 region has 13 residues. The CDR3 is CASGTDGRDEQYF. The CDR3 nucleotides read TGTGCCAGCGGAACCGACGGGAGAGACGAGCAGTACTTC.

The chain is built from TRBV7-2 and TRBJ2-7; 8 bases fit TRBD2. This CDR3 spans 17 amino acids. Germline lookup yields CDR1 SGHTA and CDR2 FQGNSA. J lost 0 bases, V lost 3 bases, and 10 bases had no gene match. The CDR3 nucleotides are TGTGCCAGCAGCTTGAGTAGCGGGAACCCTAGCTCCTACGAGCAGTACGTC. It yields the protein CASSLSSGNPSSYEQYV.

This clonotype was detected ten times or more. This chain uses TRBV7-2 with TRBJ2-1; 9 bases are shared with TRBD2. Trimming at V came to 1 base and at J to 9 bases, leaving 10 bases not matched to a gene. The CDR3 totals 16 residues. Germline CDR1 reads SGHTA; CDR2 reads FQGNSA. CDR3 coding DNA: TGTGCCAGCAGCTTAGTTGCGGGAGGGCCCTCGGGTGAGCAGTTCTTC. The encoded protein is CASSLVAGGPSGEQFF.

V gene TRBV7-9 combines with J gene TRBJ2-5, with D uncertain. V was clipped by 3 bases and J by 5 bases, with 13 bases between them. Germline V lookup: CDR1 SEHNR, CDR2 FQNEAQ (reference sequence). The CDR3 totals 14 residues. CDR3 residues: CASSFHRRRETQYF. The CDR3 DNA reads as TGTGCCAGCAGCTTCCATAGGCGCCGGGAGACCCAGTACTTC. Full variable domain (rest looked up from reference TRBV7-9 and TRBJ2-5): DTGVSQNPRHKITKRGQNVTFRCDPISEHNRLYWYRQTLGQGPEFLTYFQNEAQLEKSRLLSDRFSAERPKGSFSTLEIQRTEQGDSAMYLCASSFHRRRETQYFGPGTRLLVL.

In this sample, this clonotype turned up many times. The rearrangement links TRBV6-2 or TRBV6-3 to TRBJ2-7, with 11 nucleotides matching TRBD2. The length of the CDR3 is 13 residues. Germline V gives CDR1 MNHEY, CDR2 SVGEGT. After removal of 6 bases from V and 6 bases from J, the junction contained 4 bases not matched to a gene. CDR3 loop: CASRLAGVREQYV. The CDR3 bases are TGTGCCAGCAGACTAGCGGGAGTACGCGAGCAGTACGTC.

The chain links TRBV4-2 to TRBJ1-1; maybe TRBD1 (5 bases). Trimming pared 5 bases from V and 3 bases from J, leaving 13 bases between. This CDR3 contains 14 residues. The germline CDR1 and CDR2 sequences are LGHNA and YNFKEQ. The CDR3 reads CASSSQGVDTEAFF. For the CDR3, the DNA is TGTGCCAGCAGCTCACAAGGGGTTGACACTGAAGCTTTCTTT.

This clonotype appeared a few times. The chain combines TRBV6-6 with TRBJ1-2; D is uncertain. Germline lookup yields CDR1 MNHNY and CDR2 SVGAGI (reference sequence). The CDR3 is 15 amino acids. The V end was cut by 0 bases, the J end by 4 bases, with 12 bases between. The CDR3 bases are TGTGCCAGCAGTTACTCGGCCTCCCTCCGCTATGGCTACACCTTC. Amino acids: CASSYSASLRYGYTF.

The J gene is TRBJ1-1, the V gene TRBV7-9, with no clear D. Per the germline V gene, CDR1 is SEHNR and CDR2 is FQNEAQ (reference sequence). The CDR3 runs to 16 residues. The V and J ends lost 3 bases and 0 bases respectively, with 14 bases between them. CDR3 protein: CASSLVGHNLNTEAFF. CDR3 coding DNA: TGTGCCAGCAGCTTGGTCGGGCATAACCTGAACACTGAAGCTTTCTTT. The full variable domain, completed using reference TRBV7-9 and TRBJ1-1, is DTGVSQNPRHKITKRGQNVTFRCDPISEHNRLYWYRQTLGQGPEFLTYFQNEAQLEKSRLLSDRFSAERPKGSFSTLEIQRTEQGDSAMYLCASSLVGHNLNTEAFFGQGTRLTVV.

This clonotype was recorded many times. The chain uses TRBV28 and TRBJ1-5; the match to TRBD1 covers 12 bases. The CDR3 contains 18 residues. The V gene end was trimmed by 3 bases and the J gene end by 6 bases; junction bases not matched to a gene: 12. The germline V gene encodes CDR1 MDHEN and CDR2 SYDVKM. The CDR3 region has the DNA TGTGCCAGCAGTTTGCGTTCTCTGGGACAGGGGGCCGGTCAGCCCCAGCATTTT. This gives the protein CASSLRSLGQGAGQPQHF.

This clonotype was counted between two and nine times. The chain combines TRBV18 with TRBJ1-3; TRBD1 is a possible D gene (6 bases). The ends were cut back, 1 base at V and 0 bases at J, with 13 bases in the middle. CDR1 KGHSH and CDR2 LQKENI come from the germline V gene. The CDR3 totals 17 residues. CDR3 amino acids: CASSPRQGHSSGNTIYF. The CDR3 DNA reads TGTGCCAGCTCACCACGTCAGGGACACTCCTCTGGAAACACCATATATTTT.

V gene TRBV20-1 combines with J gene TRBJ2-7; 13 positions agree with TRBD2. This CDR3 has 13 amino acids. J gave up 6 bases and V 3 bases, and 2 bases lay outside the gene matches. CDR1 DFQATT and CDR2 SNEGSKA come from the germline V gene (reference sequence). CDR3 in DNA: TGCAGTGCTAGCCGACTAGCGGGGGGCGAGCAGTACTTC. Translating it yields CSASRLAGGEQYF.

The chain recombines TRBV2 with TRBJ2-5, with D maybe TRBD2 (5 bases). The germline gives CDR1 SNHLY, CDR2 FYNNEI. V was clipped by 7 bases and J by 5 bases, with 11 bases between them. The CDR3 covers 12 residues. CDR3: CASTVSGETQYF. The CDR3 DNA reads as TGTGCCAGCACCGTATCGGGGGAGACCCAGTACTTC.

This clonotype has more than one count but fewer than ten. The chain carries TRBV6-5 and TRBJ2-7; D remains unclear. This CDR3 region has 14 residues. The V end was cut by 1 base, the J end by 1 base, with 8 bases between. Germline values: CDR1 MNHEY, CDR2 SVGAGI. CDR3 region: CASSYLAGSYEQYF. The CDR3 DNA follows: TGTGCCAGCAGTTACTTGGCCGGATCCTACGAGCAGTACTTC.

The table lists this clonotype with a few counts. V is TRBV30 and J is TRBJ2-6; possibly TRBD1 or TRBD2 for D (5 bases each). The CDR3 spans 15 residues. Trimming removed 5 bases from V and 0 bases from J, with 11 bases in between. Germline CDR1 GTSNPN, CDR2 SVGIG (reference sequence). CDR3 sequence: CAWGGGSSGANVLTF. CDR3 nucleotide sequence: TGTGCCTGGGGGGGTGGGAGCTCTGGGGCCAACGTCCTGACTTTC.